This entry lists 21 T cell receptor beta chains sequenced from one sample in a study of OX40 agonist ivuxolimab in advanced cancers. The table came from immunoSEQ multiplex PCR; TCRdb's copy has only in-frame clones and leaves some out. The sample has about 120,000 clones, 75% to 90% seen once. This material consisted of CD4+ or CD8+ T cells sorted from blood, taken in a trial of the OX40 agonist ivuxolimab. These receptors came from an adult with an advanced solid tumor such as melanoma, head and neck, liver or kidney cancer.

The chain employs TRBV7-2 and TRBJ2-1; 10 bases are a match to TRBD1. V dropped 5 bases and J dropped 6; count of bases not matched to a gene: 7. In germline, CDR1 is SGHTA, CDR2 FQGNSA. The CDR3 consists of 15 residues. The CDR3 reads CASSEGQGIPNEQFF. The CDR3 nucleotides read TGTGCCAGCAGCGAGGGACAGGGGATCCCCAATGAGCAGTTCTTC.

J is TRBJ2-5 and V is TRBV5-1; D gene uncertain. V was trimmed by 0 bases and J by 1 base, leaving 7 bases between them. The CDR3 is 14 amino acids. Germline CDR1 is SGHRS and CDR2 is YFSETQ. The CDR3 nucleotides read TGCGCCAGCAGCTTGGTTCCAATCCAAGAGACCCAGTACTTC. Translating it yields CASSLVPIQETQYF.

The chain uses TRBV11-2 and TRBJ2-5, with a weak D call TRBD1 (6 bases). The J call is uncertain, as TRBJ2-7 better fits the DNA end. This CDR3 spans 14 amino acids. Germline-derived CDR1 and CDR2 are SGHAT and FQNNGV. CDR3: CASSPGRGLGEQYF. The CDR3 DNA reads as TGTGCCAGCAGCCCCGGTAGGGGGTTAGGCGAGCAGTACTTC.

This sequence joins TRBV5-6 and TRBJ2-2; D possibly corresponds to TRBD1 (6 bases). The length of the CDR3 is 17 residues. CDR1 is SGHDT, CDR2 YYEEEE, per germline. V lost 3 bases, J lost 5 bases, and 20 bases lay in between. The CDR3 sequence is CASSSSSRQVLTGELFF. The CDR3 DNA sequence: TGTGCCAGCAGCTCTTCCTCCCGACAGGTTTTGACCGGGGAGCTGTTTTTT.

J is TRBJ2-5 and V is TRBV30, with 8 positions matching TRBD2. Germline V gives CDR1 GTSNPN, CDR2 SVGIG (reference sequence). This CDR3 region has 15 residues. The J segment lost 2 bases and the V segment lost 0 bases, leaving 5 bases of the junction unmatched. The CDR3 sequence: CAWSVWGLGQETQYF. The CDR3 coding sequence is TGTGCCTGGAGTGTCTGGGGACTAGGGCAAGAGACCCAGTACTTC.

With regard to this clone: One junction end disagrees with the germline gene, perhaps due to a read error. The chain has TRBV7-7 and TRBJ2-5; 13 bases match TRBD2. Germline V gene sequence: CDR1 SSHAT, CDR2 FNYEAQ (reference sequence). The CDR3 is 16 residues long. CDR3 region: CASSTRLAGGQETQYF. For the CDR3, the DNA is TGTGCTAGCAGCACCCGACTAGCGGGGGGACAAGAGACCCAGTACTTC.

The V call is TRBV6-6, the J call TRBJ2-1; 7 nucleotides agree with TRBD2. The CDR3 has 14 residues. V shed 6 bases and J 5 bases; nucleotides not matched to a gene: 7. Germline CDR1 and CDR2: MNHNY and SVGAGI (reference sequence). CDR3 DNA: TGTGCCAGCAGCGCGACCGGGGGGAACAATGAGCAGTTCTTC. Amino acid sequence: CASSATGGNNEQFF.

The chain joins TRBV10-2 to TRBJ1-6; TRBD1 agrees at 7 bases. CDR3 length equals 15 residues. Germline assignment: CDR1 WSHSY and CDR2 SAAADI. Trimming at V came to 4 bases and at J to 10 bases, leaving 10 bases not matched to a gene. The CDR3 sequence is CASSGRQGESSPLHF. CDR3 DNA sequence: TGCGCCAGCAGTGGTCGACAGGGCGAGAGCTCACCCCTCCACTTT.

V usage is TRBV9 and J usage is TRBJ1-1; TRBD1 might be the D (5 bases). V dropped 0 bases and J dropped 7 bases, with 16 bases sitting between them. The germline V gene encodes CDR1 SGDLS and CDR2 YYNGEE. This CDR3 region has 15 residues. The CDR3 is CASSVGLGAPIEAFF. Written as DNA, the CDR3 is TGTGCCAGCAGCGTAGGGCTAGGGGCCCCCATTGAAGCTTTCTTT.

The chain carries TRBV6-5 and TRBJ2-1, with TRBD1 matching over 9 bases. The CDR3 is 15 residues long. The V gene's germline CDR1 is MNHEY and CDR2 SVGAGI. V lost 6 bases and J lost 5; bases outside the gene matches: 8. CDR3 amino acids: CASRLPGQGHNEQFF. CDR3 DNA sequence: TGTGCCAGCAGGCTACCGGGACAGGGACACAATGAGCAGTTCTTC.

The CDR3 protein is CASSPGQFLSNQPQHF. CDR3 nucleotide sequence: TGTGCCAGCAGCCCCGGACAGTTTTTAAGCAATCAGCCCCAGCATTTT. The chain joins TRBV7-9 to TRBJ1-5, with D maybe TRBD1 (6 bases). Germline V gene data show CDR1 as SEHNR and CDR2 as FQNEAQ (reference sequence). The CDR3 consists of 16 residues. Deletions cut 5 bases from V and 1 base from J, with 15 bases between.

V gene TRBV6-5 combines with J gene TRBJ1-4; 7 bases match TRBD1. CDR3 size: 14 residues. The germline V gene has CDR1 MNHEY and CDR2 SVGAGI. Trimming cost V 6 bases and J 6 bases; bases outside gene matches: 7. The CDR3 loop is CASSPRDSHEKLFF. In DNA, the CDR3 is TGTGCCAGCAGCCCCCGGGACAGCCATGAAAAACTGTTTTTT.

V and J are TRBV30 and TRBJ2-2; D unclear. Per the germline V gene, CDR1 is GTSNPN and CDR2 is SVGIG (reference sequence). V was clipped by 2 bases and J by 3 bases, with 10 bases between them. The CDR3 loop spans 14 amino acids. CDR3 nucleotide sequence: TGTGCCTGGAGTTGGTTGCTTGACACCGGGGAGCTGTTTTTT. This sequence encodes CAWSWLLDTGELFF.

This chain joins TRBV5-5 and TRBJ1-1, with unresolved D. Germline V lookup: CDR1 SGHKS, CDR2 YYEKEE (reference sequence). Between the trimmed V and J ends, which lost 3 bases and 2 bases, there was a span of 8 bases. This CDR3 is built from 13 residues. The CDR3 loop is CASSWAQNTEAFF. CDR3 sequence (DNA): TGTGCCAGCAGCTGGGCACAAAACACTGAAGCTTTCTTT.

The chain uses TRBV7-9 and TRBJ2-3; D possibly matches TRBD1 or TRBD2 (5 bases each). Germline lookup yields CDR1 SEHNR and CDR2 FQNEAQ (reference sequence). The CDR3 consists of 14 residues. The germline V and J ends were trimmed by 3 bases and 4 bases, with 11 bases remaining between them. CDR3: CASSLRGEADTQYF. The CDR3 DNA follows: TGTGCCAGCAGCTTGAGGGGAGAGGCAGATACGCAGTATTTT.

The V call is TRBV7-3, the J call TRBJ2-1; weak D call: TRBD2 (6 bases). This CDR3 comprises 13 residues. Trimming shortened V by 3 bases and J by 10 bases, and 13 bases separated the two germline ends. The V gene's germline CDR1 is SGHTA and CDR2 FQGTGA. CDR3 sequence: CASSFVADREQFF. CDR3 nucleotides: TGTGCCAGCAGCTTCGTAGCGGATCGGGAGCAGTTCTTC.

The V call is TRBV6-6, the J call TRBJ2-5, with 7 bases that match TRBD1. The CDR3 is 15 amino acids. Germline CDR1 reads MNHNY; CDR2 reads SVGAGI (reference sequence). J was trimmed by 2 bases and V by 0 bases; bases with no gene match: 3. The CDR3 nucleotides are TGTGCCAGCAGTTACTCGGGACAGCAGCAAGAGACCCAGTACTTC. It codes for CASSYSGQQQETQYF.

The chain joins TRBV6-6 to TRBJ1-6, with 7 bases aligning to TRBD1. There are 15 residues in the CDR3. Germline loops: CDR1 MNHNY, CDR2 SVGAGI (reference sequence). With V trimmed by 5 bases and J by 7 bases, 8 bases remained unmatched. The CDR3 loop reads CASSTPGQLNSPLHF. In nucleotides, the CDR3 is TGTGCCAGCAGTACTCCGGGACAGCTAAATTCACCCCTCCACTTT.

The chain links TRBV10-2 to TRBJ2-5, with a possible D match to TRBD2 (5 bases). The CDR3 is 13 amino acids. The V and J ends lost 10 bases and 1 base respectively, with 13 bases between them. The germline gives CDR1 WSHSY, CDR2 SAAADI. For the CDR3, the DNA is TGCGCCACCCTCTGGGCGGGCCAAGAGACCCAGTACTTC. Translation gives CATLWAGQETQYF.

CDR3 protein: CASSPGVGRYQETQYF. The CDR3 region has the DNA TGTGCCAGCAGCCCAGGGGTGGGCAGGTACCAAGAGACCCAGTACTTC. This chain joins TRBV7-2 and TRBJ2-5, with a weak D call TRBD1 (6 bases). CDR3 length: 16 amino acids. From germline, CDR1 is SGHTA and CDR2 FQGNSA. V was pared by 5 bases and J by 0 bases, with 16 bases between.

This clone came up a few times. The rearrangement joins TRBV30 to TRBJ1-6; D remains unclear. Trimming left V 0 bases short and J 2 bases short, with 8 bases between. There are 15 residues in the CDR3. Germline V lookup: CDR1 GTSNPN, CDR2 SVGIG (reference sequence). The CDR3 here is CAWSVVGPYNSPLHF. Written as DNA, the CDR3 is TGTGCCTGGAGTGTGGTCGGACCCTATAATTCACCCCTCCACTTT.